The 2 T cell receptor beta chains listed next were all sequenced from one sample in a study of PD-1 blockade in classical Hodgkin lymphoma. Time point meaning: cycle 4 day 1 (C4D1), after less than seven weeks of nivolumab. Relapses following autologous stem cell transplantation were seen in all patients, with brentuximab vedotin exposure varying. This table comes from immunoSEQ multiplex PCR, and its TCRdb copy is limited to in-frame clones, with some not included. In the table there are under 50,000 clones, just over 65% of which are singletons. This sample comprised peripheral blood mononuclear cells (PBMCs), obtained before the fourth cycle of nivolumab. The receptor source for this set is a human donor with classical Hodgkin lymphoma.

This clone was detected once. The genes are TRBV28 and TRBJ2-7, with TRBD1 as a possible D gene (5 bases). In germline, CDR1 is MDHEN, CDR2 SYDVKM. The CDR3 covers 14 residues. The ends were cut back, 7 bases at V and 7 bases at J, with 20 bases in the middle. CDR3 loop: CASTVGYRTGEQYF. CDR3 sequence (DNA): TGTGCCAGCACCGTAGGGTACAGGACGGGTGAGCAGTACTTC.

This chain links TRBV30 with TRBJ2-7; 8 bases are a match to TRBD2. The CDR3 loop spans 14 amino acids. Germline lookup yields CDR1 GTSNPN and CDR2 SVGIG (reference sequence). The junction had 8 bases not matched to a gene; V was cut back by 0 bases and J by 7 bases. This CDR3 is CAWSVGTRWMEQYF. In DNA, the CDR3 is TGTGCCTGGAGTGTAGGGACTAGATGGATGGAGCAGTACTTC.